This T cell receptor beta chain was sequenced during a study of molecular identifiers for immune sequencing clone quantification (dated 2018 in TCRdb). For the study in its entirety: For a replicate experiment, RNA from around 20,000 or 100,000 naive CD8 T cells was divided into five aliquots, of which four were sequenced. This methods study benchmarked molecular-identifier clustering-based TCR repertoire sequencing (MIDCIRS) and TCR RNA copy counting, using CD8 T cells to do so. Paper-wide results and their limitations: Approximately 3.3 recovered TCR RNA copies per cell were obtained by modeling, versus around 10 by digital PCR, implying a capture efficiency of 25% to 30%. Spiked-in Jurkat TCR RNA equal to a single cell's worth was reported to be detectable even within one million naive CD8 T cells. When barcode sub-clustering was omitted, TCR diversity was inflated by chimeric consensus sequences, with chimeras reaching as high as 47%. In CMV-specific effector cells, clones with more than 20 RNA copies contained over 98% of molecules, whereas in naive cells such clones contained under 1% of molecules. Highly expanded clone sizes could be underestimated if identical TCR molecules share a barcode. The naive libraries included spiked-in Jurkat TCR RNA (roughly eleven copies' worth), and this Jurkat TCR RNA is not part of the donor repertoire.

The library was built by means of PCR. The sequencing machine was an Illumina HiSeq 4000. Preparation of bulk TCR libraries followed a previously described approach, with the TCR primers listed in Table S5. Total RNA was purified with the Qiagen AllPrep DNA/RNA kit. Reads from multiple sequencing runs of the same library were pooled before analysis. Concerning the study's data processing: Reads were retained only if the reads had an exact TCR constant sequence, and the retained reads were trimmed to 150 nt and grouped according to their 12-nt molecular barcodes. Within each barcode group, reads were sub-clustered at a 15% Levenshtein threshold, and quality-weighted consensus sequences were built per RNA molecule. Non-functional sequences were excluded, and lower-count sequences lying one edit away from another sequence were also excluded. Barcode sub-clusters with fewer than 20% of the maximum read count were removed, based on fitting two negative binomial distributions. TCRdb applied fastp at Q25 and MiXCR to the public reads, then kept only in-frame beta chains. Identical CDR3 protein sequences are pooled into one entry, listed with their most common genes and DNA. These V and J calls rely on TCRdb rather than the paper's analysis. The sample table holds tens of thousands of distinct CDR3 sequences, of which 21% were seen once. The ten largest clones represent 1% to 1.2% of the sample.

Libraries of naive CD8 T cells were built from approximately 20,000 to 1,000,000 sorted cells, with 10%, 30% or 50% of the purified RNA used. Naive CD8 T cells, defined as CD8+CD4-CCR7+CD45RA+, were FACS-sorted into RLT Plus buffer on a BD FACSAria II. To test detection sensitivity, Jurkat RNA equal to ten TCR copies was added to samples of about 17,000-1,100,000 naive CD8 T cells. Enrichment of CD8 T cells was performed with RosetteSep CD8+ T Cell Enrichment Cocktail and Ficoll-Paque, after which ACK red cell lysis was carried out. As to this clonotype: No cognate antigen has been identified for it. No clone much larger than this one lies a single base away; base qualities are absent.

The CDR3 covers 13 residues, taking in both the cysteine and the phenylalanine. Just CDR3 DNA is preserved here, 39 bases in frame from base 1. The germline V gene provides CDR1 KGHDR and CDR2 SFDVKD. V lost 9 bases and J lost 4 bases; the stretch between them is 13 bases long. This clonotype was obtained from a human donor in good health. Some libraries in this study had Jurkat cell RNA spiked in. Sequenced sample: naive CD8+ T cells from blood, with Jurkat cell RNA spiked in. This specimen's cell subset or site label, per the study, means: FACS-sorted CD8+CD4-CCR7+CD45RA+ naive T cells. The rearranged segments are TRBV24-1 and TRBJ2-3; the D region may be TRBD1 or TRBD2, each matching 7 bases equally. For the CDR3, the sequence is CATRGGTADTQYF. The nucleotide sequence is TGTGCCACCCGGGGAGGGACAGCAGATACGCAGTATTTT.